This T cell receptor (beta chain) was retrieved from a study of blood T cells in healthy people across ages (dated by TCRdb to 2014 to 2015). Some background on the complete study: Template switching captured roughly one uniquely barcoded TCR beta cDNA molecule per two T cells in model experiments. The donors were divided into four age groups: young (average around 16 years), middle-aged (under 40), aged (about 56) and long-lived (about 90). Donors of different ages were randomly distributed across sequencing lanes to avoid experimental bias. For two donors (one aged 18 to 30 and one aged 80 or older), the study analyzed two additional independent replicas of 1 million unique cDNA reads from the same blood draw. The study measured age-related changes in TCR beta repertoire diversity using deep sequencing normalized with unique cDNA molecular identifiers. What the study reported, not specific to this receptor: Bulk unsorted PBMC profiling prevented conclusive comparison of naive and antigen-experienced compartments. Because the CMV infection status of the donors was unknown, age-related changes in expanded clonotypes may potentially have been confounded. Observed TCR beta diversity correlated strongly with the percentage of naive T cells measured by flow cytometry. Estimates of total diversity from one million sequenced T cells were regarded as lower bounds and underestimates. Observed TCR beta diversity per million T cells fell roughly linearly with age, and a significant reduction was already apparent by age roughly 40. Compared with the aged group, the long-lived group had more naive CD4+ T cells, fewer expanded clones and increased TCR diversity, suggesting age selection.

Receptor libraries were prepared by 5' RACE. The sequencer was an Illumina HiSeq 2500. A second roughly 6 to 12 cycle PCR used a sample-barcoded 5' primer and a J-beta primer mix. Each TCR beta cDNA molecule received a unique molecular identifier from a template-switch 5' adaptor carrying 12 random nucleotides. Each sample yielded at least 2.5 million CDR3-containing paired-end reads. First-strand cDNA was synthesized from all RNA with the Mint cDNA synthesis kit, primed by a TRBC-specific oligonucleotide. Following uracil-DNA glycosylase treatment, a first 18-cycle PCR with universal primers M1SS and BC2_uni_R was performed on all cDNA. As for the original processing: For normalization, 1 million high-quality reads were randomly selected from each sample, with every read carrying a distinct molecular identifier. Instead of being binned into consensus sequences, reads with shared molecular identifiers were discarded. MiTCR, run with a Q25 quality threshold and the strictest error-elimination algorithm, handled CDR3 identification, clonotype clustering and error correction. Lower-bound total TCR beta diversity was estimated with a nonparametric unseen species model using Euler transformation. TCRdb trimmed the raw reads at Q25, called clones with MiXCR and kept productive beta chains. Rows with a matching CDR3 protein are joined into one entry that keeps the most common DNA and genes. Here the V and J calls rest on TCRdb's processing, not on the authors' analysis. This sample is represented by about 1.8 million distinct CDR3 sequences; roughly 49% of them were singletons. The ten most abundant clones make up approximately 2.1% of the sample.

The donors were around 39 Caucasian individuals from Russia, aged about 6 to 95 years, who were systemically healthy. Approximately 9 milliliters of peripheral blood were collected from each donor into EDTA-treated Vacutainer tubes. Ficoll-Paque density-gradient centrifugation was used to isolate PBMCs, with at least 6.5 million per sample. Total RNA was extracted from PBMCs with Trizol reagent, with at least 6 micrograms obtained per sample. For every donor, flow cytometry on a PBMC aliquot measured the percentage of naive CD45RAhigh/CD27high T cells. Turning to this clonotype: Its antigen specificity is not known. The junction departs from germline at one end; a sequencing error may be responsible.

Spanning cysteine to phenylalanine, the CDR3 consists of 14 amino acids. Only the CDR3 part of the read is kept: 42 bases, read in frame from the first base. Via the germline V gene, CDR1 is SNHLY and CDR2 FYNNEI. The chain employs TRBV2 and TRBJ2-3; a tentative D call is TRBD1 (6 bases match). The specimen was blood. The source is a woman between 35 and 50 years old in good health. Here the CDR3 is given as CASSADRLTETQYF. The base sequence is TGTGCCAGCAGCGCCGACAGGCTCACAGAGACGCAGTATTTT.